This T cell receptor beta chain was sequenced in a study of spatial heterogeneity in lung cancer. Study background: 72 TRACERx patients with early, untreated non-small cell lung cancer donated samples. Available follow-up PBMC samples, collected a median of about two years post-resection, were sequenced.

The CDR3 runs to 13 residues. CDR1 and CDR2 from the germline V gene are DFQATT and SNEGSKA (reference sequence). V lost 3 bases and J lost 3, with 10 bases in between. Carried by each TCR cDNA molecule was a unique molecular identifier. TCRdb called the 5' RACE reads again in MiXCR, with one record for every CDR3 protein. The sample holds 15,000 to 20,000 distinct CDR3 sequences, about 8.9% seen once. Described time point: blood at routine non-recurrence follow-up after resection. The authors sequenced whole RNA from tumor, nontumor lung or frozen PBMC without sorting. The sequencing here drew on PBMCs, taken at follow-up. The chain couples TRBV20-1 to TRBJ2-3; D might be TRBD2 (5 bases). The source of this sequence is a male donor with early-stage non-small cell lung cancer. The CDR3 protein is CSASGGSTDTQYF. The CDR3 bases are TGCAGTGCTAGCGGTGGGAGTACAGATACGCAGTATTTT.